This T cell receptor beta chain is from a study of T cells in Graves' hyperthyroidism and ophthalmopathy. V was pared by 8 bases and J by 8 bases, with 13 bases of the junction left unmatched. CDR3 size: 15 residues. Germline V gene data show CDR1 as MNHNS and CDR2 as SASEGT. Template material for amplifying TCR beta CDR3 regions consisted of RNA transcripts. The HTBI primer set served for first-round RT-PCR of the TCR CDR3. TCRdb fed the multiplex PCR reads into MiXCR, producing one record per CDR3 protein. The sample has around 300,000 distinct CDR3 sequences, around 20% seen once; the top ten hold about 60%.

The clonotype comes from a man aged 25 to 45 with Graves' ophthalmopathy. The V call is TRBV6-1, the J call TRBJ2-1; 9 nucleotides agree with TRBD2. Input material: blood. As DNA, the CDR3 is TGTGCCAGCTGCCCAGGAGCTAGCGGGAATGATGAGCAGTTCTTC. As protein: CASCPGASGNDEQFF.